The next 10 T cell receptor beta chains were all read from a single sample in a study of PD-L1 blockade in urothelial cancer. Time point in this sample: peripheral blood 6 weeks after treatment start. The method was immunoSEQ multiplex PCR; TCRdb's version includes in-frame clones alone and lacks a portion of them. Of tens of thousands of clones in the sample, around nine tenths are singletons; the top ten hold about 11%. Sequenced material: PBMCs, taken around atezolizumab (anti-PD-L1) treatment. The receptors here all came from a man aged 60 to 69 with urothelial cancer.

The chain joins TRBV6-5 to TRBJ1-3; weak D call: TRBD1 (6 bases). The CDR3 sequence is 15 residues long. V was clipped by 0 bases and J by 4 bases, with 10 bases between them. Germline lookup yields CDR1 MNHEY and CDR2 SVGAGI. CDR3 bases: TGTGCCAGCAGTTACTCGGGGGCGCAAGGAAACACCATATATTTT. This sequence encodes CASSYSGAQGNTIYF.

This clone was seen only once. V is TRBV7-3 and J is TRBJ2-7, with TRBD2 matching 14 bases. The CDR3 spans 14 residues. After removal of 5 bases from V and 5 bases from J, the junction contained 2 bases not matched to a gene. In germline, CDR1 is SGHTA, CDR2 FQGTGA. The CDR3 loop reads CASSMGLAGDEQYF. The CDR3 coding sequence is TGTGCCAGCAGCATGGGACTAGCGGGGGACGAGCAGTACTTC.

The chain recombines TRBV15 with TRBJ2-3; TRBD1 agrees at 7 bases. Per germline, CDR1 LNHNV and CDR2 YYDKDF (reference sequence). V dropped 1 base and J dropped 3; count of bases not matched to a gene: 4. The CDR3 covers 15 residues. CDR3 DNA: TGTGCCACCAGCAGAGGGACAGGAGGTACAGATACGCAGTATTTT. Encoded protein: CATSRGTGGTDTQYF.

This clone was detected only a few times. The V gene is TRBV7-2, the J gene TRBJ1-2; D is unresolved. Trimming stripped 6 bases from V and 0 bases from J, with 14 bases between. The germline V gene has CDR1 SGHTA and CDR2 FQGNSA. The CDR3 sequence is 15 residues long. CDR3 coding DNA: TGTGCCAGCAGTTCTGACGGAGGCTCTAACTATGGCTACACCTTC. Translating gives CASSSDGGSNYGYTF.

The CDR3 region is CASSSLDRANGYTF. DNA of the CDR3: TGTGCCAGTAGTTCGCTGGACAGGGCAAATGGCTACACCTTC. J is TRBJ1-2 and V is TRBV19; 8 bases are a match to TRBD1. This CDR3 region has 14 residues. Germline values: CDR1 LNHDA, CDR2 SQIVND (reference sequence). Germline trimming cut 5 bases from V and 6 bases from J; bases unmatched to any gene: 8.

This chain connects TRBV6-5 to TRBJ2-3; TRBD2 aligns across 8 bases. CDR1 is MNHEY, CDR2 SVGAGI, per germline. Losses at the gene ends were 6 bases for V and 3 bases for J; bases not matched to a gene: 8. This CDR3 has 15 residues. The CDR3 protein is CASSPAGAGTDTQYF. The CDR3, as DNA: TGTGCCAGCAGCCCAGCGGGAGCTGGGACAGATACGCAGTATTTT.

The rearrangement uses TRBV6-6 and TRBJ1-3; D might be TRBD1 (5 bases). Looked up from germline, CDR1 is MNHNY and CDR2 is SVGAGI (reference sequence). V was trimmed by 5 bases and J by 1 base, leaving 12 bases between them. This CDR3 region has 15 residues. CDR3 sequence (DNA): TGTGCCAGCAGTGTCCCTGGGGGGTCTGGAAACACCATATATTTT. Its protein product is CASSVPGGSGNTIYF.

This chain connects TRBV25-1 to TRBJ1-4; a possible D gene is TRBD1 (5 bases). This CDR3 is built from 13 residues. Trimming cost V 6 bases and J 5 bases, with 10 bases left between them. Germline CDR1 and CDR2: MGHDK and SYGVNS. CDR3 DNA sequence: TGTGCCAGCAGGTCCAGGGCAAATGAAAAACTGTTTTTT. It translates to CASRSRANEKLFF.

The chain links TRBV30 to TRBJ1-2; D remains ambiguous. The germline V gene encodes CDR1 GTSNPN and CDR2 SVGIG (reference sequence). Trimming cost V 3 bases and J 8 bases, with 13 bases left between them. This CDR3 has 12 residues. The CDR3 DNA sequence: TGTGCCTGGAGCCTGGACTCTTCGGGCTACACCTTC. Its protein product is CAWSLDSSGYTF.

V gene TRBV4-2 combines with J gene TRBJ1-1; D gene unclear. Trimming removed 0 bases from V and 0 bases from J, with 8 bases in between. In germline, CDR1 is LGHNA, CDR2 YNFKEQ. The CDR3 runs 15 residues. The CDR3 nucleotides are TGTGCCAGCAGCCAAGACCCGGGAATGAACACTGAAGCTTTCTTT. Its protein is CASSQDPGMNTEAFF.